This T cell receptor (beta chain) was captured in a study of tissue T cells after allogeneic stem cell transplantation. Study-wide points: The patient cohort was small and clinically heterogeneous, with limited sampling depth. Only a limited share of tissue TCRs appeared in blood or spleen. Anatomically similar tissues had similar TCR repertoires within each patient.

The time point is: mouse harvest day 14 after allogeneic transplant. The graft held 10^6 splenic CD5+ T cells and 10^7 T-cell-depleted bone marrow cells. Tissues came from B6→BALB/c major-mismatch GVHD mice at day 7 or 14. Generated by immunoSEQ multiplex PCR, the TCRdb table keeps only in-frame clones and is missing some. Of fewer than 5,500 clones listed, 45% to 50% are singletons. The ends were cut back, 5 bases at V and 0 bases at J, with 7 bases in the middle. The CDR3 spans 13 residues. The germline CDR1 and CDR2 sequences are SGHND and FRSKSL. Comment on this clone: The antigen remains unidentified. Gene names refer to mouse genes. With the read ending 1 residue before the CDR3 end, the germline J gene is used to fill in that end.

The chain is built from TRBV15 and TRBJ1-1; no firm D call. What was sequenced was lymph node tissue. The TCR comes from a female BALB/c mouse given C57BL/6 T cells with graft-versus-host disease after an allogeneic hematopoietic cell transplant. The sequenced CDR3 bases are TGTGCCAGCAGTACGACAACAAACACAGAAGTCTTC. The encoded protein is CASSTTTNTEVF. The whole CDR3 reads CASSTTTNTEVFF.